A selection of T cell receptor beta chains follows, all from one sample in a study of cytomegalovirus exposure and HLA in healthy donors. The table came from immunoSEQ multiplex PCR; TCRdb's copy has only in-frame clones and leaves some out. Of some 160,000 clones listed, more than 75% are singletons. The sample consisted of PBMCs. The receptors shown here come from a male donor in good health and CMV-seronegative. Each CDR3 is given with its conserved first and last residue. The D gene is left open where the match is weak. The listing skips clone size in some rows; elsewhere it reads once, few, many or a size class.

DNA: TGTGCCAGCAGCCCACAGGGCATCAGTGAAAAACTGTTTTTT
CDR3: CASSPQGISEKLFF
length: 14
V: TRBV5-5
D: -
size: -
J: TRBJ1-4

DNA: TGTGCCAGCGAGGACAGGGGGCTTGGCGGGGCGGACACCGGGGAGCTGTTTTTT
CDR3: CASEDRGLGGADTGELFF
length: 18
V: TRBV7-9
D: TRBD1
size: -
J: TRBJ2-2

DNA: TGTGCCAGTACCTCTAGCAGCAGCACAGATACGCAGTATTTT
CDR3: CASTSSSSTDTQYF
length: 14
V: TRBV19
D: -
size: -
J: TRBJ2-3

DNA: TGTGCCAGCAGCCAAGATTGGCTAGCGGGGACCGGGGAGCTGTTTTTT
CDR3: CASSQDWLAGTGELFF
length: 16
V: TRBV4-2
D: TRBD2
size: -
J: TRBJ2-2

DNA: TGTGCCAGCAGCTCGATTGGCAGCGGGGTAGGGGAGACCCAGTACTTC
CDR3: CASSSIGSGVGETQYF
length: 16
V: TRBV7-2
D: TRBD2
size: -
J: TRBJ2-5

DNA: TGTGCCAGCAGCTTAGTCAGCAGGGGTGAAAAACTGTTTTTT
CDR3: CASSLVSRGEKLFF
length: 14
V: TRBV7-8
D: -
size: -
J: TRBJ1-4

DNA: TGTGCCAGCAGAAGTCCCACTCATAGGGGAAATGAGCAGTTCTTC
CDR3: CASRSPTHRGNEQFF
length: 15
V: TRBV28
D: -
size: -
J: TRBJ2-1

DNA: TGCAGCGTCTTAGCGGGGGGTGTGGATACGCAGTATTTT
CDR3: CSVLAGGVDTQYF
length: 13
V: TRBV29-1
D: TRBD2
size: few
J: TRBJ2-3

DNA: TGTGCCAGCAGCGCCACTAGCGGGACGTACCAAGAGACCCAGTACTTC
CDR3: CASSATSGTYQETQYF
length: 16
V: TRBV28
D: TRBD2
size: -
J: TRBJ2-5

DNA: TGTGCCAGCAGCCGGATGAGGGACAGCCAAGAGACCCAGTACTTC
CDR3: CASSRMRDSQETQYF
length: 15
V: TRBV4-2
D: TRBD1
size: -
J: TRBJ2-5

DNA: TGTGCCAGCAGCTTACCGGGGGGGTACCGAACCGGGGAGCTGTTTTTT
CDR3: CASSLPGGYRTGELFF
length: 16
V: TRBV7-2
D: TRBD2
size: -
J: TRBJ2-2

DNA: TGTGCCAGCAGCACCGGGACTAGGGGGACCGGGGAGCTGTTTTTT
CDR3: CASSTGTRGTGELFF
length: 15
V: TRBV7-3
D: TRBD2
size: -
J: TRBJ2-2

DNA: TGTGCCAGCAGCTTTATAGCGGGGGGGGGCCGGGATACGCAGTATTTT
CDR3: CASSFIAGGGRDTQYF
length: 16
V: TRBV7-2
D: TRBD2
size: -
J: TRBJ2-3

DNA: TGCAGCGGGGGGACAGGGTCGGGCACCGGGGAGCTGTTTTTT
CDR3: CSGGTGSGTGELFF
length: 14
V: TRBV29-1
D: TRBD1
size: -
J: TRBJ2-2

DNA: TGTGCCAGCACCTCGCAGGTGGGGGCACGGTCACCCCTCCACTTT
CDR3: CASTSQVGARSPLHF
length: 15
V: TRBV7-2
D: -
size: -
J: TRBJ1-6

DNA: TGTGCCAGCAGTTTGGGGGGTAGTCAGCCCCAGCATTTT
CDR3: CASSLGGSQPQHF
length: 13
V: TRBV27
D: -
size: -
J: TRBJ1-5

DNA: TGCGCCAGCAGCCCGATCGGACAGGGCTATGGCTACACCTTC
CDR3: CASSPIGQGYGYTF
length: 14
V: TRBV4-3
D: TRBD1
size: -
J: TRBJ1-2

DNA: TGCGCCAGCAGCTTTAGACTAGAGATACGCGAGCAGTACTTC
CDR3: CASSFRLEIREQYF
length: 14
V: TRBV5-1
D: -
size: few
J: TRBJ2-7

DNA: TGTGCCAGCAGCCCACGGGTGGGGGAGCTGTTTTTT
CDR3: CASSPRVGELFF
length: 12
V: TRBV7-9
D: -
size: -
J: TRBJ2-2

DNA: TGTGCCATCAGTGGAGCGGATCGTGAAGCTTTCTTT
CDR3: CAISGADREAFF
length: 12
V: TRBV10-3
D: -
size: few
J: TRBJ1-1

DNA: TGTGCCAGCAGCTCGGACAGGGTAAAGGCCTACGAGCAGTACTTC
CDR3: CASSSDRVKAYEQYF
length: 15
V: TRBV7-9
D: TRBD1
size: -
J: TRBJ2-7

DNA: TGTGCCAGCAGCTCCCCCGACAGGGGGCGATTCTATGGCTACACCTTC
CDR3: CASSSPDRGRFYGYTF
length: 16
V: TRBV7-9
D: TRBD1
size: -
J: TRBJ1-2